This T cell receptor (beta chain) was captured by sequencing in a study of T cells in Graves' hyperthyroidism and ophthalmopathy. Broader study findings: A model of 13 V-J pairs discriminated ophthalmopathy from stable hyperthyroidism. Prediction of ophthalmopathy progression came a median approximately 6.5 months pre-onset.

Authors of the study amplified TCR beta CDR3 regions from RNA transcripts. HTBI primers drove first-round RT-PCR of the TCR CDR3. MiXCR, applied by TCRdb to the multiplex PCR reads, yields one record per CDR3 protein. The table lists 500,000 to 800,000 distinct CDR3 sequences, around 15% of them singletons, with approximately 12% in the top ten. The sample holds many counts of this clonotype. Its antigen remains unknown. The PBMCs had their origin in roughly 9.4 ml of fresh peripheral blood. The receptor was derived from a woman in her 50s with Graves' ophthalmopathy. Sequencing was done on a sample of blood.

This CDR3 is CSARTPPAGETQYF. CDR3 bases: TGCAGTGCTAGAACGCCCCCCGCGGGAGAGACCCAGTACTTC. This chain links TRBV20-1 with TRBJ2-5; D is possibly TRBD2 (5 bases). Germline CDR1 and CDR2: DFQATT and SNEGSKA (reference sequence). V lost 2 bases, J lost 4 bases, and 14 bases lay in between. The CDR3 contains 14 residues.